These 8 T cell receptor beta chains originate from one sample sequenced in a study of blood T cell repertoires in COVID-19. The protocol was immunoSEQ multiplex PCR, while the TCRdb copy is restricted to in-frame clones and leaves out a portion. Here the sample spans some 95,000 clones, less than 90% being singletons. The sequenced material came from peripheral blood. Receptors were obtained from a man older than 75 with active or convalescent COVID-19.

The J gene is TRBJ1-1, the V gene TRBV4-2; tentatively, D is TRBD1 (6 bases). Germline V CDR1 and CDR2: LGHNA, YNFKEQ. With 4 bases removed from V and 1 base from J, the gap between germline ends came to 13 bases. The CDR3 has 15 residues. The CDR3: CASSPADSRNTEAFF. The DNA of the CDR3 is TGTGCCAGCAGCCCCGCGGACAGTAGGAACACTGAAGCTTTCTTT.

This chain joins TRBV4-2 and TRBJ2-3; D perhaps matches TRBD2 (6 bases). Trimming shortened V by 4 bases and J by 0 bases, and 17 bases separated the two germline ends. The CDR3 is made up of 17 amino acids. Per the germline V gene, CDR1 is LGHNA and CDR2 is YNFKEQ. Here the CDR3 DNA reads TGTGCCAGCAGCCGGTCTGTAGCGGAACGTAGCACAGATACGCAGTATTTT. As protein: CASSRSVAERSTDTQYF.

The rearrangement links TRBV4-3 to TRBJ2-7, with 7 nucleotides matching TRBD2. CDR3 length equals 13 residues. The germline V gene encodes CDR1 LGHNA and CDR2 YSLEER. V was clipped by 1 base and J by 6 bases; unmatched bases: 3. This CDR3 is CASSQGGGGEQYF. The CDR3 DNA reads TGCGCCAGCAGCCAAGGGGGGGGAGGCGAGCAGTACTTC.

This chain links TRBV15 with TRBJ2-7, with 9 bases fitting TRBD2. J was trimmed by 6 bases and V by 5 bases; bases with no gene match: 14. This CDR3 spans 16 amino acids. CDR1 is LNHNV, CDR2 YYDKDF, per germline (reference sequence). CDR3 region: CATSPRGGGREGEQYF. CDR3 nucleotides: TGTGCCACCAGCCCACGTGGCGGCGGGAGGGAGGGCGAGCAGTACTTC.

The V gene is TRBV10-3, the J gene TRBJ1-6; the D gene is possibly TRBD1 (5 bases). Germline V lookup: CDR1 ENHRY, CDR2 SYGVKD. The CDR3 has 15 residues. Trimming cost V 0 bases and J 9 bases, with 12 bases left between them. CDR3 residues: CAISESFGASSPLHF. CDR3 nucleotide sequence: TGTGCCATCAGTGAGTCTTTTGGGGCGTCTTCACCCCTCCACTTT.

The rearrangement links TRBV19 to TRBJ2-7; the D gene is possibly TRBD1 (6 bases). Germline V gene lookup returns CDR1 LNHDA and CDR2 SQIVND (reference sequence). This CDR3 comprises 14 residues. V was cut by 1 base and J by 6 bases, with 13 bases left in between. The CDR3: CASSIGGTLREQYF. The CDR3 DNA sequence: TGTGCCAGTAGTATAGGTGGGACACTCCGCGAGCAGTACTTC.

CDR3 residues: CASSPLSAANSPLHF. CDR3 nucleotides: TGTGCCAGCTCACCTCTTTCGGCGGCGAATTCACCCCTCCACTTT. The rearrangement uses TRBV18 and TRBJ1-6; D not certain. This CDR3 has 15 amino acids. Germline V gene data show CDR1 as KGHSH and CDR2 as LQKENI. V was pared by 3 bases and J by 7 bases, with 13 bases between. Supplemented by reference TRBV18 and TRBJ1-6, the full variable domain reads NAGVMQNPRHLVRRRGQEARLRCSPMKGHSHVYWYRQLPEEGLKFMVYLQKENIIDESGMPKERFSAEFPKEGPSILRIQQVVRGDSAAYFCASSPLSAANSPLHFGNGTRLTVT.

This chain joins TRBV29-1 and TRBJ2-5; 8 bases align to TRBD2. Germline loops: CDR1 SQVTM, CDR2 ANQGSEA. The CDR3 runs 12 residues. J gave up 5 bases and V 8 bases, and 7 bases lay outside the gene matches. CDR3 DNA sequence: TGCAGCACCGGGACTAGAAGGGAGACCCAGTACTTC. Protein sequence: CSTGTRRETQYF.